The clone carrying this T cell receptor beta chain was detected only a few times. Its specificity is not known. The data stem from a study of identical twins. TCRdb processed the 5' RACE reads anew with MiXCR; each CDR3 protein has one entry. The sample shows 300,000 to 400,000 distinct CDR3 sequences, 9% to 15% of them seen only once. The study's findings and limits: For cord blood, abundant beta clonotypes had fewer insertions, unlike memory repertoires, which showed none.

Among all donors, each was a healthy Caucasian. Trimming took 0 bases from V and 8 from J; bases not matched to a gene: 6. The CDR3 consists of 15 residues. The V gene's germline CDR1 is SGDLS and CDR2 YYNGEE. This same sample was also part of a study on yellow fever vaccine responses in identical twins. That work adds: Reported findings indicate that twins' vaccine T cell responses seemed partially convergent, partially personalized.

This chain uses TRBV9 with TRBJ2-1, with 9 bases identical to TRBD2. Sequencing input: CD8+ T cells sorted from blood. This TCR derives from a woman between 18 and 29 years old in good health. CDR3 bases: TGTGCCAGCAGCGTAGCTTCTAGCGGGAACTATGAGCAGTTCTTC. It encodes CASSVASSGNYEQFF.